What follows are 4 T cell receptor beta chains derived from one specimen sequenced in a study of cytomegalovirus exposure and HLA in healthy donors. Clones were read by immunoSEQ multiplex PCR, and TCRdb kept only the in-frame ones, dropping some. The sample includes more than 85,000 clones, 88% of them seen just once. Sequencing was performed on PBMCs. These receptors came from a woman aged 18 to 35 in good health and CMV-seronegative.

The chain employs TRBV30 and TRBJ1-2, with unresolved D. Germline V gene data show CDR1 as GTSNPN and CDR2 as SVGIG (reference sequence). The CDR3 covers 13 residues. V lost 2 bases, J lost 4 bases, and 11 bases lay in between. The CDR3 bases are TGTGCCTGGAGTTACAGAGCCTTCTATGGCTACACCTTC. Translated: CAWSYRAFYGYTF.

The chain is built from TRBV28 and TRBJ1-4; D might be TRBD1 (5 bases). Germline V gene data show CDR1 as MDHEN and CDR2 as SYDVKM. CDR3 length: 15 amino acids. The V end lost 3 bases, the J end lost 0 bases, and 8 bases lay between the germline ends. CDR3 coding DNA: TGTGCCAGCAGTTTGCAGGGCCCAACTAATGAAAAACTGTTTTTT. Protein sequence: CASSLQGPTNEKLFF.

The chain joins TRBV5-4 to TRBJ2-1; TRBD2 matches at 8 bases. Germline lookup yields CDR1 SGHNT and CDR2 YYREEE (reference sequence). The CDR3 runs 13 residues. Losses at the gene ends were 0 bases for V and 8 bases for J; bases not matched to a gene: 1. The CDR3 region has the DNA TGTGCCAGCAGCTTGGCCGGGAGGGATGAGCAGTTCTTC. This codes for CASSLAGRDEQFF.

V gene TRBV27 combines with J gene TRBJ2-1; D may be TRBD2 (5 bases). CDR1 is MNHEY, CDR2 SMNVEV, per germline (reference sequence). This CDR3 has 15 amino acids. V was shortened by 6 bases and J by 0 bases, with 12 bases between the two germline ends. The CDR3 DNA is TGTGCCAGCAGCTCAGTGGGGAGCTCCTACAATGAGCAGTTCTTC. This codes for CASSSVGSSYNEQFF.